These T cell receptor beta chains were read from a single sample in a study of T cells in localized non-small cell lung cancer. The assay was immunoSEQ multiplex PCR, and TCRdb's table has in-frame clones only and misses some. The sample shows around 41,000 clones, almost 90% of them seen only once. The sample was peripheral blood, taken before any cancer treatment. The origin of the receptors is a female donor of 60 years or more with stage I squamous cell lung carcinoma. CDR3s include the opening cysteine and the closing phenylalanine or tryptophan. The D gene is left open where the match is weak. Not all rows give a size; the values are once, few, many and, for expanded clones, a class.

D gene: NA; J gene: TRBJ2-1; V gene: TRBV30; CDR3 length: 13; clone size: NA; CDR3 DNA: TGTGCCTGGAATGGCAGGGCCAACAATGAGCAGTTCTTC; CDR3 protein: CAWNGRANNEQFF
D gene: TRBD2; J gene: TRBJ2-1; V gene: TRBV7-9; CDR3 length: 16; clone size: NA; CDR3 DNA: TGTGCCAGCAGCCCAGCGGGGGGGGCGAAGTACAATGAGCAGTTCTTC; CDR3 protein: CASSPAGGAKYNEQFF
D gene: NA; J gene: TRBJ1-2; V gene: TRBV20-1; CDR3 length: 11; clone size: NA; CDR3 DNA: TGCAGTGCTAGCTCTCAGCGGATCTACACCTTC; CDR3 protein: CSASSQRIYTF
D gene: NA; J gene: TRBJ2-7; V gene: TRBV18; CDR3 length: 14; clone size: NA; CDR3 DNA: TGTGCCAGCTCACCAGGCAGGTCCTCCTCTGAGCAGTACTTC; CDR3 protein: CASSPGRSSSEQYF
D gene: NA; J gene: TRBJ2-7; V gene: TRBV28; CDR3 length: 16; clone size: NA; CDR3 DNA: TGTGCCAGCAGTTGGGCCTTTGGTAGCGGATCCTACGAGCAGTACTTC; CDR3 protein: CASSWAFGSGSYEQYF
D gene: TRBD1; J gene: TRBJ1-2; V gene: TRBV7-2; CDR3 length: 16; clone size: NA; CDR3 DNA: TGTGCCAGCAGAAACCCGTGGACAGGGAACAACTATGGCTACACCTTC; CDR3 protein: CASRNPWTGNNYGYTF
D gene: NA; J gene: TRBJ2-7; V gene: TRBV19; CDR3 length: 16; clone size: NA; CDR3 DNA: TGTGCCAGTAGTATGGCCGGGAGAGGAGGGACCTACGAGCAGTACTTC; CDR3 protein: CASSMAGRGGTYEQYF
D gene: TRBD1; J gene: TRBJ2-2; V gene: TRBV2; CDR3 length: 17; clone size: NA; CDR3 DNA: TGTGCCAGCAGTGGGGAGGGACAGGGATCGAACACCGGGGAGCTGTTTTTT; CDR3 protein: CASSGEGQGSNTGELFF
D gene: NA; J gene: TRBJ1-3; V gene: TRBV13; CDR3 length: 16; clone size: NA; CDR3 DNA: TGTGCCAGCTGCCCCTCGACGGTCCCCTCTGGAAACACCATATATTTT; CDR3 protein: CASCPSTVPSGNTIYF
D gene: NA; J gene: TRBJ2-3; V gene: TRBV4-1; CDR3 length: 14; clone size: NA; CDR3 DNA: TGCGCCAGCAGCCAAGAGGAGCGCTCCGATACGCAGTATTTT; CDR3 protein: CASSQEERSDTQYF
D gene: NA; J gene: TRBJ1-2; V gene: TRBV9; CDR3 length: 15; clone size: NA; CDR3 DNA: TGTGCCAGCAGCGTAGGGGTGTCAGGGGCGCAGGGCTACACCTTC; CDR3 protein: CASSVGVSGAQGYTF
D gene: TRBD2; J gene: TRBJ2-1; V gene: TRBV2; CDR3 length: 18; clone size: NA; CDR3 DNA: TGTGCCAGCAGCCCCCGACTAGCGGGAGGAGCTACTAACAATGAGCAGTTCTTC; CDR3 protein: CASSPRLAGGATNNEQFF
D gene: TRBD2; J gene: TRBJ2-1; V gene: TRBV5-1; CDR3 length: 15; clone size: NA; CDR3 DNA: TGCGCCAGCAGCATCGGACTAGCGGGAGGGAATGAGCAGTTCTTC; CDR3 protein: CASSIGLAGGNEQFF
D gene: TRBD1; J gene: TRBJ1-3; V gene: TRBV30; CDR3 length: 15; clone size: NA; CDR3 DNA: TGTGCCTGGAGTGGCACAGGGGGAAGTGGAAACACCATATATTTT; CDR3 protein: CAWSGTGGSGNTIYF
D gene: TRBD2; J gene: TRBJ2-3; V gene: TRBV4-3; CDR3 length: 17; clone size: NA; CDR3 DNA: TGCGCCAGCAGCCAAGATCAGACTAGCGGGAGCACAGATACGCAGTATTTT; CDR3 protein: CASSQDQTSGSTDTQYF
D gene: NA; J gene: TRBJ2-1; V gene: TRBV19; CDR3 length: 15; clone size: NA; CDR3 DNA: TGTGCCATCCGAGACGACTCCCGCTCCTACAATGAGCAGTTCTTC; CDR3 protein: CAIRDDSRSYNEQFF
D gene: NA; J gene: TRBJ2-7; V gene: TRBV19; CDR3 length: 14; clone size: NA; CDR3 DNA: TGTGCCAGTAGTGCGTTCGACGGCTCCTACGAGCAGTACTTC; CDR3 protein: CASSAFDGSYEQYF
D gene: NA; J gene: TRBJ1-5; V gene: TRBV7-2; CDR3 length: 14; clone size: NA; CDR3 DNA: TGTGCCAGCAGCTTAGTACAGTACAATCAGCCCCAGCATTTT; CDR3 protein: CASSLVQYNQPQHF
D gene: NA; J gene: TRBJ2-7; V gene: TRBV6-5; CDR3 length: 15; clone size: NA; CDR3 DNA: TGTGCCAGCAGTTACACGGACCTCGGGTCCTACGAGCAGTACTTC; CDR3 protein: CASSYTDLGSYEQYF
D gene: TRBD1; J gene: TRBJ2-3; V gene: TRBV5-8; CDR3 length: 15; clone size: NA; CDR3 DNA: TGTGCCAGCAGCTTACAGGGGGCCCGCACAGATACGCAGTATTTT; CDR3 protein: CASSLQGARTDTQYF
D gene: TRBD1; J gene: TRBJ2-6; V gene: TRBV7-2; CDR3 length: 15; clone size: NA; CDR3 DNA: TGTGCCAGCAGCCTACGACAGGGTTGGACCAACGTCCTGACTTTC; CDR3 protein: CASSLRQGWTNVLTF
D gene: NA; J gene: TRBJ2-2; V gene: TRBV12-5; CDR3 length: 14; clone size: NA; CDR3 DNA: TGTGCTAGTGGTCAGACCGCGAACACCGGGGAGCTGTTTTTT; CDR3 protein: CASGQTANTGELFF
D gene: TRBD2; J gene: TRBJ2-1; V gene: TRBV4-3; CDR3 length: 16; clone size: once; CDR3 DNA: TGCGCCAGCAGCCAAACCAGCGGGAGCTCCTACAATGAGCAGTTCTTC; CDR3 protein: CASSQTSGSSYNEQFF
D gene: NA; J gene: TRBJ1-5; V gene: TRBV7-9; CDR3 length: 12; clone size: NA; CDR3 DNA: TGTGCCAGCAGCCGTTCCGATCAGCCCCAGCATTTT; CDR3 protein: CASSRSDQPQHF
D gene: TRBD1; J gene: TRBJ1-5; V gene: TRBV9; CDR3 length: 15; clone size: NA; CDR3 DNA: TGTGCCAGCAGCCCCGGGGCAGGGGGTAATCAGCCCCAGCATTTT; CDR3 protein: CASSPGAGGNQPQHF
D gene: TRBD1; J gene: TRBJ2-1; V gene: TRBV7-9; CDR3 length: 13; clone size: NA; CDR3 DNA: TGTGCCAGCAGCTGGGACAGGGGAATCGAGCAGTTCTTC; CDR3 protein: CASSWDRGIEQFF
D gene: NA; J gene: TRBJ2-3; V gene: TRBV5-1; CDR3 length: 14; clone size: NA; CDR3 DNA: TGCGCCAGCAGTCAAGGGCGAGGCACAGATACGCAGTATTTT; CDR3 protein: CASSQGRGTDTQYF
D gene: NA; J gene: TRBJ1-4; V gene: TRBV18; CDR3 length: 15; clone size: NA; CDR3 DNA: TGTGCCAGCTCACCAGACCTAGAAGGTTATGAAAAACTGTTTTTT; CDR3 protein: CASSPDLEGYEKLFF
D gene: TRBD1; J gene: TRBJ2-4; V gene: TRBV7-3; CDR3 length: 13; clone size: NA; CDR3 DNA: TGTGCCAGCAGCTTAGGGACAGGGACCATTCAGTACTTC; CDR3 protein: CASSLGTGTIQYF
D gene: NA; J gene: TRBJ2-1; V gene: TRBV2; CDR3 length: 15; clone size: NA; CDR3 DNA: TGTGCCAGCAGTTCTCTAGGGTTATCCTACAATGAGCAGTTCTTC; CDR3 protein: CASSSLGLSYNEQFF